This T cell receptor (beta chain) was retrieved from a study of cytomegalovirus exposure and HLA in healthy donors. Study results and limitations: There were some 150 TCR beta chains listed as cytomegalovirus-associated. TCR beta V- and J-gene trimming, according to a later analysis, was linked to a missense DCLRE1C variant.

Primers: 60 Vbeta forward and 13 Jbeta reverse. Profiling relied on immunoSEQ multiplex PCR, and the TCRdb table lists in-frame clones only, not all of them. In the table there are about 110,000 clones, more than 65% of which are singletons. Trimming removed 5 bases at V and 5 bases at J, with 13 bases between. From germline, CDR1 is SGHDT and CDR2 YYEEEE. This CDR3 spans 13 amino acids. About this clone: As yet, its antigen is unknown.

The clonotype was recovered from a man younger than 45 in good health and CMV-seronegative. The chain employs TRBV5-6 and TRBJ2-5, with TRBD2 as a possible D gene (6 bases). Sequencing input: PBMCs. The CDR3 sequence: CASRALAGETQYF. The CDR3 coding sequence is TGTGCCAGCAGGGCACTAGCAGGGGAGACCCAGTACTTC.